The source of this TCR beta chain is a study of beta chain features in type 1 diabetes. Notes on the study in general: When Type 1 diabetes patients were examined, their TCRB CDR3s proved moderately but significantly shorter in all four CD4+ subsets.

On this clone itself: The antigen is unknown.

CDR1 and CDR2 from the germline V gene are SGHTA and FQGNSA. The CDR3 has 14 residues. J gave up 2 bases and V 4 bases, and 3 bases lay outside the gene matches. TCRB transcripts that were expressed got sequenced, as all of the isolated RNA had been reverse transcribed. Sequencing was performed with immunoSEQ multiplex PCR; in TCRdb, only in-frame clones are kept and a portion is missing. This sample has approximately 250,000 clones; under 13% occur once, and the top ten carry approximately 0.017%. This chain connects TRBV7-2 to TRBJ2-7; 9 bases line up with TRBD1. The sequenced sample was naive CD4+ T cells from blood. The sequence derives from a young man with type 1 diabetes. The CDR3 region has the DNA TGTGCCAGCAGCTCCCGGGACAGGGCCTACGAGCAGTACTTC. This sequence encodes CASSSRDRAYEQYF.